Presented here are 22 T cell receptor beta chains from one specimen sequenced in a study of shared T cell receptors in the human thymus. TCRdb keeps only in-frame clones here, not all; method: immunoSEQ multiplex PCR. The sample lists some 700,000 clones, over 75% seen once, with 0.008% to 0.011% in the top ten. This sample also appeared in a second study, on human thymus T cells.

The sequenced sample was thymocytes. The receptors were sampled from a boy in the first two years of life with a congenital heart defect.

The J gene is TRBJ1-4, the V gene TRBV28; 8 bases are shared with TRBD1. This CDR3 is built from 19 residues. Germline CDR1 is MDHEN and CDR2 is SYDVKM. V lost 6 bases, J lost 3 bases, and 18 bases stayed unmatched. The CDR3 nucleotides read TGTGCCAGCAGACTCACCTCGGACCCAAACAGGGGGTCTAATGAAAAACTGTTTTTT. Encoded protein: CASRLTSDPNRGSNEKLFF.

The chain has TRBV5-1 and TRBJ2-7, with TRBD1 matching over 8 bases. The CDR3 length is 20 residues. The J segment lost 2 bases and the V segment lost 1 base, leaving 20 bases of the junction unmatched. Germline CDR1 reads SGHRS; CDR2 reads YFSETQ. The CDR3 region is CASSLIVSADRDRTAYEQYF. In nucleotides, the CDR3 is TGCGCCAGCAGCTTGATTGTATCCGCAGACCGGGACAGGACCGCCTACGAGCAGTACTTC.

This rearrangement joins TRBV7-6 to TRBJ2-7; D is uncertain. V dropped 5 bases and J dropped 2 bases, with 16 bases sitting between them. Germline assignment: CDR1 SGHVS and CDR2 FNYEAQ. CDR3 length equals 15 residues. As DNA, the CDR3 is TGTGCCAGCAGCATAGGCTACATTGGGCCCTACGAGCAGTACTTC. Encoded protein: CASSIGYIGPYEQYF.

CDR3 in DNA: TGTGCCAGCAGCGTTTTGGACAGGGGGGAGGACGAGCAGTACTTC. Its translation is CASSVLDRGEDEQYF. The J gene is TRBJ2-7, the V gene TRBV11-2, with TRBD1 identical over 10 bases. CDR3 length equals 15 residues. J was trimmed by 5 bases and V by 5 bases; bases with no gene match: 9. Germline values: CDR1 SGHAT, CDR2 FQNNGV.

This clone has just one count. The chain joins TRBV30 to TRBJ2-7, with 7 bases matching TRBD1. CDR1 and CDR2 from the germline V gene are GTSNPN and SVGIG (reference sequence). The CDR3 is made up of 14 amino acids. Trimming at V came to 5 bases and at J to 2 bases, leaving 9 bases not matched to a gene. This CDR3 is CAWGGQAQTYEQYF. CDR3 DNA: TGTGCCTGGGGCGGACAGGCGCAAACCTACGAGCAGTACTTC.

The chain joins TRBV5-1 to TRBJ2-2; D not certain. This CDR3 has 13 amino acids. Between the trimmed V and J ends, which lost 3 bases and 9 bases, there was a span of 12 bases. Germline V lookup: CDR1 SGHRS, CDR2 YFSETQ. CDR3 region: CASSSSGSRELFF. CDR3 sequence (DNA): TGCGCCAGCAGCTCCTCAGGTTCCAGGGAGCTGTTTTTT.

The chain couples TRBV29-1 to TRBJ1-1, with TRBD1 as a possible D gene (6 bases). The V gene lost 5 bases and the J gene lost 0 bases, with 16 bases spanning the gap. Germline V gene data show CDR1 as SQVTM and CDR2 as ANQGSEA. This CDR3 spans 15 amino acids. CDR3 in DNA: TGCAGCGTTTGGGGGCCGGGTGGAGTGAACACTGAAGCTTTCTTT. This sequence encodes CSVWGPGGVNTEAFF.

V gene TRBV7-8 combines with J gene TRBJ2-7, with TRBD1 matching over 9 bases. The CDR3 extends over 16 amino acids. Trimming at V came to 4 bases and at J to 3 bases, leaving 10 bases not matched to a gene. Germline V lookup: CDR1 SGHVS, CDR2 FQNEAQ. CDR3 region: CASSSNRGLYFYEQYF. Here the CDR3 DNA reads TGTGCCAGCAGCTCTAACAGGGGGCTTTATTTCTACGAGCAGTACTTC.

The count of this clone is one. CDR3 bases: TGTGCCAGCAGCCGTGAACAGGGGTACACCGGGGAGCTGTTTTTT. It encodes CASSREQGYTGELFF. This sequence joins TRBV7-9 and TRBJ2-2, with 7 nucleotides matching TRBD1. This CDR3 contains 15 residues. Germline trimming cut 5 bases from V and 3 bases from J; bases unmatched to any gene: 6. From germline, CDR1 is SEHNR and CDR2 FQNEAQ (reference sequence). Drawing the rest from reference TRBV7-9 and TRBJ2-2, the complete variable domain is DTGVSQNPRHKITKRGQNVTFRCDPISEHNRLYWYRQTLGQGPEFLTYFQNEAQLEKSRLLSDRFSAERPKGSFSTLEIQRTEQGDSAMYLCASSREQGYTGELFFGEGSRLTVL.

The V call is TRBV28, the J call TRBJ2-3, with 8 bases identical to TRBD2. Germline V CDR1 and CDR2: MDHEN, SYDVKM. J gave up 0 bases and V 6 bases, and 5 bases lay outside the gene matches. The CDR3 is made up of 15 amino acids. For the CDR3, the DNA is TGTGCCAGCAGGGGTAGCGGGGTTAGCACAGATACGCAGTATTTT. Protein: CASRGSGVSTDTQYF.

V and J are TRBV7-9 and TRBJ1-1; 7 bases are a match to TRBD1. The CDR3 runs 14 residues. With V trimmed by 5 bases and J by 5 bases, 8 bases remained unmatched. Germline V gene data show CDR1 as SEHNR and CDR2 as FQNEAQ (reference sequence). The CDR3 DNA reads as TGTGCCAGCAGCACTCGGGACAGAGTGACTGAAGCTTTCTTT. Its protein is CASSTRDRVTEAFF.

This rearrangement joins TRBV5-1 to TRBJ2-7; 7 bases agree with TRBD1. Germline assignment: CDR1 SGHRS and CDR2 YFSETQ. V was clipped by 0 bases and J by 3 bases; unmatched bases: 9. The CDR3 is 16 amino acids. Written as DNA, the CDR3 is TGCGCCAGCAGCTTGGCCACAGGGGAAGGTTGCTACGAGCAGTACTTC. Its translation is CASSLATGEGCYEQYF.

The chain carries TRBV6-1 and TRBJ2-3, with a tentative D call TRBD2 (5 bases). The CDR3 extends over 14 amino acids. Germline V gene sequence: CDR1 MNHNS, CDR2 SASEGT. Trimming cost V 5 bases and J 0 bases, with 9 bases left between them. The CDR3 loop is CASSREDSTDTQYF. The CDR3 coding sequence is TGTGCCAGCAGTCGGGAAGACAGCACAGATACGCAGTATTTT.

V and J are TRBV2 and TRBJ2-3; 7 nucleotides align to TRBD2. The CDR3 totals 17 residues. Germline assignment: CDR1 SNHLY and CDR2 FYNNEI. The junction had 11 bases not matched to a gene; V was cut back by 5 bases and J by 0 bases. In nucleotides, the CDR3 is TGTGCCAGCAGTCCCCCCCTAGCGGATTTTAGCACAGATACGCAGTATTTT. This codes for CASSPPLADFSTDTQYF.

Details on this clone: The sample holds other DNA sequences that translate to the same CDR3. J is TRBJ2-2 and V is TRBV18, with 7 positions matching TRBD2. From germline, CDR1 is KGHSH and CDR2 LQKENI. V shed 3 bases and J 6 bases; nucleotides not matched to a gene: 1. The CDR3 consists of 13 residues. The CDR3 region is CASSPRGSGELFF. CDR3 DNA sequence: TGTGCCAGCTCACCGCGGGGGTCCGGGGAGCTGTTTTTT.

This clone was detected only a few times. This rearrangement joins TRBV11-3 to TRBJ2-7; 16 bases are a match to TRBD2. Looked up from germline, CDR1 is SGHNT and CDR2 is YENEEA. The V segment lost 6 bases and the J segment 6 bases; nucleotides outside the gene matches: 11. The CDR3 consists of 17 residues. The CDR3 sequence: CASSSSGTSGRAGEQYF. In nucleotides, the CDR3 is TGTGCCAGCAGTTCATCCGGGACTAGCGGGAGGGCGGGCGAGCAGTACTTC.

The chain uses TRBV4-3 and TRBJ2-1, with D unclear. Per germline, CDR1 LGHNA and CDR2 YSLEER. The CDR3 is made up of 15 amino acids. V lost 6 bases to trimming and J lost 2 bases, with 14 bases between them. The CDR3 bases are TGCGCCAGCAGTTATAGCCTGGGTACCTACAATGAGCAGTTCTTC. Translated: CASSYSLGTYNEQFF.

This sequence joins TRBV4-3 and TRBJ2-1, with a tentative D call TRBD2 (6 bases). The CDR3 spans 17 residues. With 1 base removed from V and 7 bases from J, the gap between germline ends came to 20 bases. Germline V lookup: CDR1 LGHNA, CDR2 YSLEER. The CDR3 nucleotides are TGCGCCAGCAGCCAAGGGTCGGGCGGGGACCCTAGGAATGAGCAGTTCTTC. Its protein is CASSQGSGGDPRNEQFF.

The chain recombines TRBV19 with TRBJ1-5; D is unresolved. Trimming took off 8 bases at V and 1 base at J, with 15 bases between the two ends. CDR1 and CDR2 (germline): LNHDA, SQIVND (reference sequence). This CDR3 comprises 15 residues. The CDR3 protein is CASSPYGVSNQPQHF. The DNA for the CDR3 is TGTGCCAGTTCCCCGTACGGGGTAAGCAATCAGCCCCAGCATTTT.

The chain uses TRBV7-2 and TRBJ2-7; D perhaps matches TRBD2 (7 bases). The CDR3 runs 17 residues. V lost 5 bases and J 3 bases, leaving 23 bases between the germline ends. CDR1 and CDR2 (germline): SGHTA, FQGNSA. As DNA, the CDR3 is TGTGCCAGCAGCGCAGGGGCGGGAGCTACCCTTTTCTACGAGCAGTACTTC. It is translated as CASSAGAGATLFYEQYF.

V gene TRBV5-4 combines with J gene TRBJ2-7, with 11 nucleotides matching TRBD2. Germline V gene data show CDR1 as SGHNT and CDR2 as YYREEE (reference sequence). Unmatched junction bases numbered 18, after V lost 3 bases and J lost 7 bases. This CDR3 comprises 18 residues. CDR3 residues: CASSCRQGGGLAALEQYF. CDR3 in DNA: TGTGCCAGCAGCTGTAGACAGGGAGGGGGACTAGCGGCTCTGGAGCAGTACTTC. The variable domain in full, completed from reference TRBV5-4 and TRBJ2-7, reads ETGVTQSPTHLIKTRGQQVTLRCSSQSGHNTVSWYQQALGQGPQFIFQYYREEENGRGNFPPRFSGLQFPNYSSELNVNALELDDSALYLCASSCRQGGGLAALEQYFGPGTRLTVT.

The chain recombines TRBV27 with TRBJ1-1, with a possible D match to TRBD1 (5 bases). This CDR3 comprises 17 residues. Germline CDR1 and CDR2: MNHEY and SMNVEV (reference sequence). Between the trimmed V and J ends, which lost 1 base and 4 bases, there was a span of 19 bases. The CDR3 spells CASSLFSRGTIGTEAFF. CDR3 in DNA: TGTGCCAGCAGTTTATTCAGTCGGGGGACGATAGGCACTGAAGCTTTCTTT.